This entry features one T cell receptor beta chain sequence. Its antigen remains unidentified. The sample holds no much larger clone one base away, and base qualities are not on file. The sample is drawn from a study of high-grade serous ovarian cancer treatment subgroups (dated by TCRdb to the early 2020s). Study-wide context: On average, sequencing produced approximately 14,000 reads and 6,500 to 9,000 unique TCR beta rearrangements for each sample. Under a laparoscopic triage algorithm, patients with high-grade serous ovarian cancer were grouped by complete gross resection or by neoadjuvant chemotherapy response, and the study profiled the TCR beta repertoires of these patients. Of the roughly 30 patients in the cohort, approximately 10 had no residual disease after primary surgery (R0), approximately 10 were excellent NACT responders, and approximately 10 were poor NACT responders. Each patient contributed one primary tumor and two metastatic tumor samples, giving 75 to 100 samples in total. The research as a whole found: Bulk tumor TCR sequencing lacked spatial information, limiting insight into HGSC tumor complexity and diversity. Repertoire similarity between tumors of the same patient ranged about 0.11 to 0.79, whereas almost no similarity was seen between different patients. TCR repertoire analyses were focused on CDR3, and CDR1 and CDR2 were not analyzed. TCR clonal relatedness was found to be positively correlated with neoantigen level and, by trend, with copy number variation and mutation load derived from whole-genome sequencing.

The 90 tumor samples underwent high-throughput TCR profiling using ImmunoSEQ. The authors processed their data as follows. Richness (unique productive sequences), clonality, evenness and relatedness were included as repertoire diversity metrics, and similarity between samples was assessed with the Bhattacharyya coefficient. A sensitivity analysis excluded TCRs with fewer than two reads and gave consistent conclusions. TCRdb retrieved this table from immuneACCESS and kept in-frame rearrangements only. Not all clones are present; in checked studies, unresolved V genes account for under half, and no reason is known for the remainder. From that table come the V and J calls and clone size; the DNA was used to work out D and trimming. The sample table lists under 20,000 clones, approximately 73% of them with a count of one. The ten most abundant clones make up 4.5% of the sample. Measured from the cysteine to the phenylalanine, the CDR3 is 14 residues long. Solely the CDR3 DNA is kept, with 42 bases framed from the first base. Deletion took 4 bases off V and 0 bases off J, with a span of 7 bases between the germline ends. From the germline V gene (reference sequence), CDR1 is SSHAT and CDR2 is FNYEAQ.

The tumor samples were collected prior to definitive surgery or chemotherapy. Genomic DNA extraction was performed by the MD Anderson Biospecimen Extraction Resource, and TCR sequencing was carried out by the MD Anderson Cancer Genomics Laboratory. Rearrangement joined TRBV7-7 to TRBJ1-3; a confident D gene designation cannot be given. The material sequenced was tumor tissue. The sequence came from a human donor with high-grade serous ovarian cancer. The nucleotide sequence is given as TGTGCCAGCAGCTCCGGCCTCTCTGGAAACACCATATATTTT. Its amino acids are CASSSGLSGNTIYF.